Presented here are 20 T cell receptor beta chains from one specimen sequenced in a study of cytomegalovirus exposure and HLA in healthy donors. The PCR was carried out with 60 Vbeta primers and 13 Jbeta primers. Assay: immunoSEQ multiplex PCR; the TCRdb copy retains only in-frame clones and omits some. Its listing shows tens of thousands of clones. Sequenced input: PBMCs. The receptors were gathered from a woman in her sixties or seventies in good health and CMV-seropositive.

V usage is TRBV7-9 and J usage is TRBJ1-2, with a possible D match to TRBD1 (6 bases). V lost 4 bases, J lost 4 bases, and 16 bases lay in between. The CDR3 has 15 residues. Germline V gene data show CDR1 as SEHNR and CDR2 as FQNEAQ (reference sequence). The CDR3 loop is CASSSQTGWSYGYTF. The CDR3 nucleotides are TGTGCCAGCAGCTCGCAGACAGGCTGGAGCTATGGCTACACCTTC.

The chain uses TRBV29-1 and TRBJ2-4; possible D gene TRBD2, 6 bases. V was trimmed by 0 bases and J by 0 bases, leaving 15 bases between them. The CDR3 is 17 residues long. In germline, CDR1 is SQVTM, CDR2 ANQGSEA. The CDR3 DNA sequence: TGCAGCGTTGAAGAGAGGCTGGGGGGTTTAGCCAAAAACATTCAGTACTTC. This codes for CSVEERLGGLAKNIQYF. The entire variable domain, with the rest obtained from reference TRBV29-1 and TRBJ2-4, is as follows: SAVISQKPSRDICQRGTSLTIQCQVDSQVTMMFWYRQQPGQSLTLIATANQGSEATYESGFVIDKFPISRPNLTFSTLTVSNMSPEDSSIYLCSVEERLGGLAKNIQYFGAGTRLSVL.

V and J are TRBV10-3 and TRBJ2-1; the match to TRBD2 covers 11 bases. CDR1 is ENHRY, CDR2 SYGVKD, per germline. Germline trimming cut 3 bases from V and 2 bases from J; bases unmatched to any gene: 3. This CDR3 is 16 amino acids long. This CDR3 reads CAISDKLAGAYNEQFF. The DNA of the CDR3 is TGTGCCATCAGTGACAAACTAGCGGGGGCCTACAATGAGCAGTTCTTC.

Judged by frequency, this clone is medium-sized. This chain links TRBV6-1 with TRBJ2-7; unclear D gene. The V end lost 5 bases, the J end lost 2 bases, and 4 bases lay between the germline ends. This CDR3 spans 11 amino acids. From germline, CDR1 is MNHNS and CDR2 SASEGT. CDR3 region: CASSQTYEQYF. DNA for the CDR3: TGTGCCAGCAGTCAGACCTACGAGCAGTACTTC.

Turning to this clone: Sequence at one end of the junction differs from germline and may be a read error. The chain recombines TRBV4-2 with TRBJ1-5; D not certain. CDR3 length: 16 residues. CDR1 LGHNA and CDR2 YNFKEQ come from the germline V gene. The CDR3 loop reads CASSQDPGIGNQHQHF. For the CDR3, the DNA is TGTGCCAGCAGCCAAGATCCGGGGATCGGCAATCAGCACCAGCATTTT.

The V call is TRBV2, the J call TRBJ1-5, with 9 bases aligning to TRBD1. Trimming cost V 8 bases and J 1 base; bases outside gene matches: 9. CDR1 is SNHLY and CDR2 is FYNNEI in the germline V gene. This CDR3 spans 16 amino acids. DNA for the CDR3: TGTGCCAGCGGAGGACAGGGGTTTGAGAGCAATCAGCCCCAGCATTTT. It specifies CASGGQGFESNQPQHF.

V gene TRBV6-5 combines with J gene TRBJ2-1, with D hard to call. From germline, CDR1 is MNHEY and CDR2 SVGAGI. The CDR3 is 12 residues long. Trimming left V 5 bases short and J 5 bases short, with 7 bases between. Here the CDR3 reads CASSDMNNEQFF. CDR3 DNA: TGTGCCAGCAGTGACATGAACAATGAGCAGTTCTTC.

CDR3 residues: CASSLGGSSYNEQFF. In DNA form, the CDR3 reads TGCGCCAGCAGCTTGGGAGGGAGCTCCTACAATGAGCAGTTCTTC. The J gene is TRBJ2-1, the V gene TRBV5-1, with D possibly being TRBD2 (5 bases). This CDR3 spans 15 amino acids. Germline values: CDR1 SGHRS, CDR2 YFSETQ. V shed 0 bases and J shed 0 bases, with 7 bases lying between them. Complete variable domain (other parts from reference TRBV5-1 and TRBJ2-1): KAGVTQTPRYLIKTRGQQVTLSCSPISGHRSVSWYQQTPGQGLQFLFEYFSETQRNKGNFPGRFSGRQFSNSRSEMNVSTLELGDSALYLCASSLGGSSYNEQFFGPGTRLTVL.

V gene TRBV5-1 combines with J gene TRBJ1-2, with TRBD1 matching 7 bases. V gave up 4 bases and J gave up 7 bases; unmatched junction bases: 13. Germline-derived CDR1 and CDR2 are SGHRS and YFSETQ. The CDR3 consists of 15 residues. The CDR3 DNA reads as TGCGCCAGCAGCCCTAACCCCGGGACAGACGGTGGCTACACCTTC. Its translation is CASSPNPGTDGGYTF.

V is TRBV9 and J is TRBJ2-4; tentatively, D is TRBD2 (7 bases). V was shortened by 4 bases and J by 8 bases, with 16 bases between the two germline ends. Germline V lookup: CDR1 SGDLS, CDR2 YYNGEE. The CDR3 has 14 amino acids. CDR3 DNA: TGTGCCAGCAGCCCCGGGGTAGGGGGGGACATTCAGTACTTC. Its translation: CASSPGVGGDIQYF.

The V gene is TRBV18, the J gene TRBJ1-1; no clear D. This CDR3 has 13 residues. The V gene's germline CDR1 is KGHSH and CDR2 LQKENI. Trimming left V 6 bases short and J 0 bases short, with 8 bases between. Here the CDR3 reads CASSLSLNTEAFF. The CDR3 nucleotides are TGTGCCAGCTCCCTAAGTTTGAACACTGAAGCTTTCTTT.

The CDR3 loop is CASRQGAAFEAFF. The CDR3 nucleotides read TGTGCCAGCAGACAGGGGGCGGCGTTTGAAGCTTTCTTT. The rearrangement joins TRBV6-1 to TRBJ1-1, with 9 bases that match TRBD1. CDR3 size: 13 residues. From germline, CDR1 is MNHNS and CDR2 SASEGT. Trimming took 6 bases from V and 7 from J; bases not matched to a gene: 6.

CDR3 sequence reads: CASSLRGYEQYF. The DNA of the CDR3 is TGTGCCAGCAGTCTCCGGGGCTACGAGCAGTACTTC. V and J are TRBV28 and TRBJ2-7, with a possible D match to TRBD2 (5 bases). The CDR3 has 12 residues. Germline CDR1 reads MDHEN; CDR2 reads SYDVKM. V lost 5 bases, J lost 3 bases, and 8 bases lay in between. Supplemented by reference TRBV28 and TRBJ2-7, the full variable domain reads DVKVTQSSRYLVKRTGEKVFLECVQDMDHENMFWYRQDPGLGLRLIYFSYDVKMKEKGDIPEGYSVSREKKERFSLILESASTNQTSMYLCASSLRGYEQYFGPGTRLTVT.

J is TRBJ2-7 and V is TRBV2; 7 bases are shared with TRBD1. CDR3 length: 15 residues. Trimming at V came to 6 bases and at J to 0 bases, leaving 8 bases not matched to a gene. Germline V gene lookup returns CDR1 SNHLY and CDR2 FYNNEI. The CDR3 here is CASRKTGPSSYEQYF. The CDR3 DNA is TGTGCCAGCAGGAAGACAGGGCCCAGCTCCTACGAGCAGTACTTC.

About this clone itself: The junction departs from germline at one end; a sequencing error may be responsible. The chain combines TRBV10-2 with TRBJ1-1; no firm D call. Germline CDR1 WSHSY, CDR2 SAAADI. The CDR3 sequence is 15 residues long. The CDR3 loop reads CASSEASGLGTEDFF. CDR3 bases: TGCGCCAGCAGTGAAGCGTCGGGGTTGGGCACTGAAGATTTCTTT.

The V and J genes are TRBV19 and TRBJ2-3; 8 bases match TRBD2. Looked up from germline, CDR1 is LNHDA and CDR2 is SQIVND (reference sequence). There are 15 residues in the CDR3. The V segment lost 3 bases and the J segment 2 bases; nucleotides outside the gene matches: 4. The CDR3 DNA reads TGTGCCAGTAGTATTCTTAGCGGGAACACAGATACGCAGTATTTT. As protein: CASSILSGNTDTQYF.

The V gene is TRBV29-1, the J gene TRBJ1-1; TRBD1 agrees at 7 bases. This CDR3 has 16 residues. Unmatched junction bases numbered 9, after V lost 2 bases and J lost 0 bases. Germline V gives CDR1 SQVTM, CDR2 ANQGSEA. The CDR3 region is CSVEQPGTAMNTEAFF. The CDR3 DNA reads TGCAGCGTTGAACAACCCGGGACAGCGATGAACACTGAAGCTTTCTTT.

J is TRBJ1-1 and V is TRBV10-3; 9 bases are a match to TRBD1. Germline values: CDR1 ENHRY, CDR2 SYGVKD. The J segment lost 6 bases and the V segment lost 6 bases, leaving 8 bases of the junction unmatched. CDR3 length equals 14 residues. The CDR3, as DNA: TGTGCCATCAGCGGGGACAGGGAGACGGCTGAAGCTTTCTTT. Translation: CAISGDRETAEAFF.

V usage is TRBV5-1 and J usage is TRBJ2-7, with TRBD1 matching 7 bases. The CDR3 is 16 amino acids. After removal of 0 bases from V and 2 bases from J, the junction contained 8 bases not matched to a gene. Germline V CDR1 and CDR2: SGHRS, YFSETQ. CDR3 in DNA: TGCGCCAGCAGCTTGGGGTCGACAGGGAGCGCCTACGAGCAGTACTTC. Translated, it gives CASSLGSTGSAYEQYF.

Here the CDR3 DNA reads TGTGCCAGCAGGCTGGGACAGGGGGTCGAGCAGTACTTC. Translating it yields CASRLGQGVEQYF. The rearrangement links TRBV6-1 to TRBJ2-7; 11 nucleotides align to TRBD1. Germline values: CDR1 MNHNS, CDR2 SASEGT. V shed 6 bases, J shed 6 bases, and the junction held 4 bases outside the gene matches. The CDR3 has 13 residues.